This TCR beta chain was recovered during a study of beta chain features in type 1 diabetes. This clone was recorded a few times. Its antigen is not identified. Every sorted population was more than 95% pure. The whole isolated RNA underwent reverse transcription, so sequencing captured expressed TCRB transcripts. TCRdb's table, derived via immunoSEQ multiplex PCR, lists solely in-frame clones and lacks some. The sample has 95,000 to 150,000 clones; 16% are singletons. Whole-study results and caveats: A cDNA-based sequencing approach could over-represent cells with high TCR expression. Possible PCR preference for shorter templates applied equally to patients and controls. Type 1 diabetes patients had moderately but significantly shorter TCRB CDR3s in all four CD4+ subsets.

The clonotype was recovered from a young man with type 1 diabetes. The specimen was central memory CD4+ T cells from blood.

The CDR3 spells CASSPGTGQNIQYF. The CDR3 nucleotides are TGTGCCAGCTCCCCTGGGACAGGCCAAAACATTCAGTACTTC. The chain carries TRBV18 and TRBJ2-4, with 8 positions matching TRBD1. CDR3 length equals 14 residues. The germline gives CDR1 KGHSH, CDR2 LQKENI. The V and J ends lost 6 bases and 5 bases, in that order; junction bases with no gene match: 6.